One T cell receptor (beta chain) is described in this entry. This sample is drawn from a study of blood T cell repertoires in COVID-19. Background on the study: The cDNA or gDNA used as material had been derived from T cells, B-cell-depleted T cells, or PBMCs.

Participant age was about 18 to 89 years, and participants resided in fewer than 25 US areas. The CDR3 has 13 amino acids. V lost 2 bases and J lost 13, with 12 bases in between. Germline values: CDR1 MNHEY, CDR2 SVGEGT. Per the original methods: Nucleated cell number was recorded as an estimate derived from reference gene primer amplification. Sequenced by immunoSEQ multiplex PCR; TCRdb stores in-frame clones only, minus some. That table is the source of V, J and clone size, and D and trimming were worked out from the DNA. The sample shows roughly 230,000 clones, approximately 84% of them seen only once.

The chain employs TRBV6-2 or TRBV6-3 and TRBJ1-6; D remains ambiguous. Sample: PBMCs or T cells enriched from blood (not recorded which). The source is a woman in her fifties or sixties who had been exposed to COVID-19. The CDR3 region has the DNA TGTGCCAGCAGTTACCTATCGCTAATGCCCCTCCACTTT. Its translation: CASSYLSLMPLHF.